The 10 T cell receptor beta chains in this list originate from one sample, sequenced in a study of human T cells and chemical hapten exposure. Stated time point: patch test 1, 2 weeks after DPC sensitization. Treatment described: therapeutic diphenylcyclopropenone sensitization with weekly scalp DPC. Each CDR3 protein is one row after TCRdb ran MiXCR on the RACE reads. The sample comprises fewer than 130,000 distinct CDR3 sequences, approximately 10% of which are singletons, and around 3.4% rests with the top ten. Here the sequenced sample was whole blood, taken in connection with sensitization to the hapten diphenylcyclopropenone (DPC). These TCRs come from a woman aged 40 to 49 with alopecia areata. Some clones in this sample may be carry-over from other donors' samples.

This clonotype turned up a few times. The V gene is TRBV12-3 or TRBV12-4, the J gene TRBJ2-5; 13 positions agree with TRBD2. The junction had 5 bases not matched to a gene; V was cut back by 4 bases and J by 3 bases. This CDR3 has 16 amino acids. CDR3 protein: CASSSLGTSGKETQYF. The CDR3 bases are TGTGCCAGCAGTTCCCTCGGGACTAGCGGGAAAGAGACCCAGTACTTC.

This clonotype appeared a few times. The chain is built from TRBV5-4 and TRBJ1-2; D is perhaps TRBD1 (5 bases). The V end lost 6 bases, the J end lost 0 bases, and 18 bases lay between the germline ends. The CDR3 has 16 amino acids. Germline lookup yields CDR1 SGHNT and CDR2 YYREEE (reference sequence). The DNA for the CDR3 is TGTGCCAGCACCGAGGGGATTTTTACAGCTAACTATGGCTACACCTTC. Translation: CASTEGIFTANYGYTF. Supplemented by reference TRBV5-4 and TRBJ1-2, the full variable domain reads ETGVTQSPTHLIKTRGQQVTLRCSSQSGHNTVSWYQQALGQGPQFIFQYYREEENGRGNFPPRFSGLQFPNYSSELNVNALELDDSALYLCASTEGIFTANYGYTFGSGTRLTVV.

This clonotype was recorded a few times. The rearrangement joins TRBV7-2 to TRBJ2-3; 11 bases map to TRBD2. Trimming removed 5 bases from V and 5 bases from J; junction bases left unmatched: 9. The CDR3 length is 16 residues. In germline, CDR1 is SGHTA, CDR2 FQGNSA. The CDR3 sequence: CASSRGGTSGQDTQYF. In DNA, the CDR3 is TGTGCCAGCAGCCGAGGGGGGACTAGCGGCCAAGATACGCAGTATTTT. Full variable domain (rest looked up from reference TRBV7-2 and TRBJ2-3): GAGVSQSPSNKVTEKGKDVELRCDPISGHTALYWYRQSLGQGLEFLIYFQGNSAPDKSGLPSDRFSAERTGGSVSTLTIQRTQQEDSAVYLCASSRGGTSGQDTQYFGPGTRLTVL.

The sample holds many counts of this clonotype. V is TRBV12-3 or TRBV12-4 and J is TRBJ1-1; D not certain. The CDR3 length is 14 residues. V was trimmed by 3 bases and J by 3 bases, leaving 11 bases between them. CDR3 sequence: CASSFRGSDTEAFF. The CDR3 coding sequence is TGTGCCAGCAGTTTCAGAGGGTCGGACACTGAAGCTTTCTTT.

This clonotype was counted many times. The CDR3 DNA reads as TGTGCCAGCAGTTCTCTCAGGGGAGGCTACACCTTC. Translating it yields CASSSLRGGYTF. The rearrangement joins TRBV12-3 or TRBV12-4 to TRBJ1-2; D may be TRBD1 (6 bases). Trimming cost V 4 bases and J 8 bases, with 11 bases left between them. The CDR3 consists of 12 residues.

This clonotype was counted a few times. The chain combines TRBV4-1 with TRBJ2-5; 12 nucleotides agree with TRBD2. V trimming: 0 bases; J trimming: 3 bases; junction bases outside the gene matches: 5. Germline-derived CDR1 and CDR2 are MGHRA and YSYEKL. There are 17 residues in the CDR3. For the CDR3, the DNA is TGCGCCAGCAGCCAAGAGCCCTGGACTAGCGGGAAAGAGACCCAGTACTTC. It encodes CASSQEPWTSGKETQYF.

This clonotype has more than one count but fewer than ten. This rearrangement joins TRBV4-2 to TRBJ2-1; D perhaps matches TRBD2 (6 bases). The germline V and J ends were trimmed by 0 bases and 9 bases, with 15 bases remaining between them. The CDR3 sequence is 15 residues long. Looked up from germline, CDR1 is LGHNA and CDR2 is YNFKEQ. This CDR3 is CASSQDLGGLGEQFF. The CDR3, as DNA: TGTGCCAGCAGCCAAGATCTTGGAGGGCTCGGTGAGCAGTTCTTC.

This clonotype appeared a few times. This sequence joins TRBV5-1 and TRBJ2-1; 8 bases align to TRBD2. J lost 0 bases, V lost 7 bases, and 15 bases had no gene match. Per the germline V gene, CDR1 is SGHRS and CDR2 is YFSETQ. The CDR3 loop spans 18 amino acids. CDR3 sequence reads: CASDSGLGGRSSYNEQFF. The CDR3 DNA reads as TGCGCCAGCGACTCCGGTTTGGGCGGGAGGAGCTCCTACAATGAGCAGTTCTTC.

This clonotype has a handful of counts. In DNA, the CDR3 is TGCAGCGGTGTGGGGCCAACGCAGTATTTT. It specifies CSGVGPTQYF. The chain recombines TRBV29-1 with TRBJ2-3, with D possibly being TRBD1 (5 bases). Per the germline V gene, CDR1 is SQVTM and CDR2 is ANQGSEA. The CDR3 runs 10 residues. V lost 7 bases and J lost 9, with 11 bases in between.

This clonotype was seen at least ten times. The chain uses TRBV29-1 and TRBJ2-7; 7 bases agree with TRBD1. The junction had 23 bases not matched to a gene; V was cut back by 6 bases and J by 6 bases. CDR1 SQVTM and CDR2 ANQGSEA come from the germline V gene. The length of the CDR3 is 17 residues. CDR3 protein: CSVGQNKLPSLWGEQYF. The DNA for the CDR3 is TGCAGCGTGGGACAGAACAAACTGCCCTCTCTCTGGGGCGAGCAGTACTTC.